The T cell receptor (beta chain) described here comes from a study of cytomegalovirus exposure and HLA in healthy donors. The PCR contained 60 Vbeta and 13 Jbeta primers. Libraries were prepared by immunoSEQ multiplex PCR; TCRdb keeps only in-frame clonotypes and omits some of them. In total, the table holds more than 95,000 clones. Broader study findings: Follow-up analysis later connected one missense variant in DCLRE1C with trimming of TCR beta V- and J-genes. A later analysis reportedly found fewer N-insertions in an Asian-associated ancestry cluster than the roughly 730-donor mean.

A note on this clone: The antigen remains unidentified. At one end, the junction sequence differs from germline, possibly due to a read error.

Specimen: PBMCs. This sequence was found in a man younger than 30 in good health and CMV-seronegative.

The CDR3, as DNA: TGTGCCAGTAGTACGACAGGGTCGACGGGCTTT. It codes for CASSTTGSTGF. The chain recombines TRBV19 with TRBJ1-1; 7 nucleotides match TRBD1. Germline V lookup: CDR1 LNHDA, CDR2 SQIVND (reference sequence). There are 11 residues in the CDR3.